Below, 27 T cell receptor beta chains from the same sample are listed, as sequenced in a study of response to subunit inactivated influenza vaccine. Each CDR3 protein gets one entry after TCRdb re-called the RT-PCR reads with MiXCR. The repertoire holds 430,000 or so distinct CDR3 sequences, with 9.5% to 12% as singletons. This sample comprised PBMCs from blood, obtained 40 to 50 days after vaccination. These receptors all stem from a man aged 50-60 years who received an inactivated influenza vaccine.

The chain couples TRBV27 to TRBJ2-7, with a tentative D call TRBD1 (6 bases). The CDR3 has 13 amino acids. V shed 3 bases and J shed 5 bases, with 11 bases lying between them. Germline CDR1 reads MNHEY; CDR2 reads SMNVEV (reference sequence). The CDR3 sequence is CASSLNRANEQYF. CDR3 in DNA: TGTGCCAGCAGTTTGAACAGGGCGAACGAGCAGTACTTC.

There are a few counts of this clonotype. The V and J genes are TRBV7-9 and TRBJ2-7; D not certain. Germline V lookup: CDR1 SEHNR, CDR2 FQNEAQ (reference sequence). The CDR3 is 12 residues long. V was trimmed by 3 bases and J by 2 bases, leaving 5 bases between them. The CDR3 DNA sequence: TGTGCCAGCAGCTTGATGACCTACGAGCAGTACTTC. Translation gives CASSLMTYEQYF.

This clonotype was observed a handful of times. The chain links TRBV20-1 to TRBJ2-7; 11 bases fit TRBD1. Germline V gene data show CDR1 as DFQATT and CDR2 as SNEGSKA (reference sequence). This CDR3 is 14 amino acids long. V was pared by 0 bases and J by 4 bases, with 2 bases of the junction left unmatched. CDR3 region: CSARDGDRGYEQYF. The CDR3 coding sequence is TGCAGTGCTAGAGACGGGGACAGGGGGTACGAGCAGTACTTC.

This clonotype was recorded many times. This chain links TRBV29-1 with TRBJ1-1, with a tentative D call TRBD1 (6 bases). Germline loops: CDR1 SQVTM, CDR2 ANQGSEA. V was cut by 7 bases and J by 0 bases, with 12 bases left in between. This CDR3 contains 13 residues. The CDR3 loop is CSGGQGLNTEAFF. For the CDR3, the DNA is TGCAGCGGCGGTCAGGGGCTGAACACTGAAGCTTTCTTT.

This clonotype appeared many times. The CDR3 DNA reads as TGTGCCAGCAGTCGACAGGGTTCGTACGAGCAGTACTTC. It encodes CASSRQGSYEQYF. The chain combines TRBV6-1 with TRBJ2-7; 7 bases match TRBD1. J lost 4 bases, V lost 5 bases, and 5 bases had no gene match. The CDR3 runs to 13 residues. CDR1 and CDR2 (germline): MNHNS, SASEGT.

This clonotype was seen more than once but under ten times. V gene TRBV24-1 combines with J gene TRBJ2-5; D perhaps matches TRBD2 (6 bases). The V end was cut by 5 bases, the J end by 5 bases, with 14 bases between. The CDR3 is 14 amino acids. Germline V gives CDR1 KGHDR, CDR2 SFDVKD. CDR3 DNA sequence: TGTGCCACCAGTGGTCTGGCAGGAGGGGAGACCCAGTACTTC. Amino acids: CATSGLAGGETQYF.

This clonotype was observed a single time. CDR3 sequence: CASSGTASNTGELFF. CDR3 coding DNA: TGTGCCAGCAGTGGGACAGCTTCGAACACCGGGGAGCTGTTTTTT. J is TRBJ2-2 and V is TRBV6-2 or TRBV6-3; 7 nucleotides line up with TRBD1. The ends lost 5 bases at V and 0 bases at J; junction bases unmatched: 3. Germline V lookup: CDR1 MNHEY, CDR2 SVGEGT. The CDR3 loop spans 15 amino acids.

This clonotype was detected a few times. V is TRBV5-8 and J is TRBJ2-7; TRBD1 might be the D (6 bases). Germline V CDR1 and CDR2: SGHTS, YDEGEE. The CDR3 consists of 15 residues. Trimming stripped 0 bases from V and 3 bases from J, with 13 bases between. The DNA for the CDR3 is TGTGCCAGCAGCTTGGCCGGGGCAGGGGTCTACGAGCAGTACTTC. Translating it yields CASSLAGAGVYEQYF.

V is TRBV20-1 and J is TRBJ2-7; the D is unclear. The CDR3 extends over 11 amino acids. Germline CDR1 and CDR2: DFQATT and SNEGSKA (reference sequence). V lost 1 base to trimming and J lost 4 bases, with 5 bases between them. CDR3 DNA sequence: TGCAGTGCTAGAGGGAATTACGAGCAGTACTTC. Its translation: CSARGNYEQYF.

This clonotype was picked up many times. The chain uses TRBV20-1 and TRBJ2-2; D is uncertain. The CDR3 length is 15 residues. From germline, CDR1 is DFQATT and CDR2 SNEGSKA (reference sequence). V lost 3 bases and J lost 1, with 12 bases in between. CDR3 nucleotides: TGCAGTGCTAGTCCAATGGTTTGGAACACCGGGGAGCTGTTTTTT. As protein: CSASPMVWNTGELFF.

In this sample, this clonotype turned up a few times. The chain employs TRBV12-3 or TRBV12-4 and TRBJ2-7; no clear D. This CDR3 comprises 11 residues. Trimming stripped 9 bases from V and 6 bases from J, with 12 bases between. The CDR3 DNA sequence: TGTGCCAGGGCTACGTCCGCCGAGCAGTACTTC. Its translation: CARATSAEQYF.

The chain links TRBV28 to TRBJ2-5, with TRBD1 matching over 8 bases. Germline V CDR1 and CDR2: MDHEN, SYDVKM. This CDR3 is 14 amino acids long. The J segment lost 5 bases and the V segment lost 6 bases, leaving 8 bases of the junction unmatched. CDR3 residues: CASSPRTGGETQYF. Written as DNA, the CDR3 is TGTGCCAGCAGCCCCCGAACAGGGGGGGAGACCCAGTACTTC. The variable domain in full, with the rest retrieved from reference TRBV28 and TRBJ2-5, is DVKVTQSSRYLVKRTGEKVFLECVQDMDHENMFWYRQDPGLGLRLIYFSYDVKMKEKGDIPEGYSVSREKKERFSLILESASTNQTSMYLCASSPRTGGETQYFGPGTRLLVL.

Many counts were recorded for this clonotype. The chain combines TRBV6-1 with TRBJ2-5; unclear D gene. This CDR3 spans 18 amino acids. Germline V gene sequence: CDR1 MNHNS, CDR2 SASEGT. V lost 7 bases and J 5 bases, leaving 29 bases between the germline ends. The CDR3 is CASIPNRLQVTQGETQYF. CDR3 in DNA: TGTGCCAGCATCCCAAACCGACTTCAAGTTACTCAAGGGGAGACCCAGTACTTC.

The gene calls are TRBV5-1 and TRBJ2-7, with 7 bases lining up with TRBD2. The V and J ends lost 3 bases and 4 bases, in that order; junction bases with no gene match: 7. The germline V gene encodes CDR1 SGHRS and CDR2 YFSETQ. The CDR3 consists of 14 residues. CDR3 nucleotide sequence: TGCGCCAGCAGCTCCCAGGGAGGGCATTACGAGCAGTACTTC. Amino acids: CASSSQGGHYEQYF. The full variable domain, in which reference TRBV5-1 and TRBJ2-7 provide the parts outside the CDR3, is KAGVTQTPRYLIKTRGQQVTLSCSPISGHRSVSWYQQTPGQGLQFLFEYFSETQRNKGNFPGRFSGRQFSNSRSEMNVSTLELGDSALYLCASSSQGGHYEQYFGPGTRLTVT.

This clonotype was picked up a small number of times. This sequence joins TRBV9 and TRBJ2-7, with D possibly TRBD1 on 5 matching bases. Germline-derived CDR1 and CDR2 are SGDLS and YYNGEE. The V end was cut by 2 bases, the J end by 5 bases, with 17 bases between. CDR3 length equals 15 residues. For the CDR3, the DNA is TGTGCCAGCAGCGTCCCGCTTCAGGGCGCTGACGAGCAGTACTTC. This sequence encodes CASSVPLQGADEQYF.

V gene TRBV20-1 combines with J gene TRBJ1-5; TRBD1 might be the D (5 bases). Germline V gene lookup returns CDR1 DFQATT and CDR2 SNEGSKA (reference sequence). The CDR3 spans 13 residues. The V gene lost 6 bases and the J gene lost 4 bases, with 13 bases spanning the gap. CDR3 in amino acids: CSAKGTANQPQHF. In DNA form, the CDR3 reads TGCAGTGCGAAAGGGACGGCAAATCAGCCCCAGCATTTT.

The V gene is TRBV12-3 or TRBV12-4, the J gene TRBJ2-1; TRBD1 matches at 7 bases. V was pared by 6 bases and J by 4 bases, with 12 bases of the junction left unmatched. The length of the CDR3 is 16 residues. CDR3 nucleotide sequence: TGTGCCAGCAGACGCTCCGGGACAGAATTTTACAATGAGCAGTTCTTC. This sequence encodes CASRRSGTEFYNEQFF.

This clonotype has only a few counts. The V gene is TRBV7-3, the J gene TRBJ2-4, with D perhaps TRBD1 or TRBD2 (5 bases each). The CDR3 has 16 amino acids. From germline, CDR1 is SGHTA and CDR2 FQGTGA. Trimming pared 4 bases from V and 2 bases from J, leaving 15 bases between. The CDR3 coding sequence is TGTGCCAGCAGCTACCCTAACGGGGCACCCAAAAACATTCAGTACTTC. It is translated as CASSYPNGAPKNIQYF.

This clonotype occurred a few times. This sequence joins TRBV25-1 and TRBJ2-7, with D hard to call. Germline lookup yields CDR1 MGHDK and CDR2 SYGVNS. This CDR3 is 14 amino acids long. Trimming cost V 4 bases and J 3 bases, with 13 bases left between them. The CDR3 sequence: CASSGAGSSYEQYF. In nucleotides, the CDR3 is TGTGCCAGCAGTGGGGCAGGTTCGAGCTACGAGCAGTACTTC.

This clonotype was counted between two and nine times. This chain joins TRBV5-1 and TRBJ1-2; no clear D. This CDR3 comprises 13 residues. From germline, CDR1 is SGHRS and CDR2 YFSETQ. Trimming left V 2 bases short and J 8 bases short, with 13 bases between. DNA of the CDR3: TGCGCCAGCAGCTTAACGTACTCTTGGGGCTACACCTTC. Its protein product is CASSLTYSWGYTF.

This clonotype appeared a few times. The J gene is TRBJ1-5, the V gene TRBV7-2, with no clear D. Looked up from germline, CDR1 is SGHTA and CDR2 is FQGNSA. Trimming pared 6 bases from V and 9 bases from J, leaving 15 bases between. The length of the CDR3 is 13 residues. Here the CDR3 DNA reads TGTGCCAGCAGGCTAATTTCGACGGCGCCCCAGCATTTT. Its protein product is CASRLISTAPQHF. The whole variable domain, filled in from reference TRBV7-2 and TRBJ1-5, reads GAGVSQSPSNKVTEKGKDVELRCDPISGHTALYWYRQSLGQGLEFLIYFQGNSAPDKSGLPSDRFSAERTGGSVSTLTIQRTQQEDSAVYLCASRLISTAPQHFGDGTRLSIL.

This CDR3 reads CASSLDSGTVTVEQFF. CDR3 nucleotides: TGTGCCAGCAGCTTAGATTCCGGGACTGTGACGGTTGAGCAGTTCTTC. The chain joins TRBV11-2 to TRBJ2-1; TRBD2 might be the D (6 bases). V was trimmed by 0 bases and J by 9 bases, leaving 18 bases between them. From germline, CDR1 is SGHAT and CDR2 FQNNGV. CDR3 size: 16 residues.

This rearrangement joins TRBV20-1 to TRBJ2-5; D remains unclear. The CDR3 has 13 residues. Trimming removed 3 bases at V and 5 bases at J, with 13 bases between. Germline V CDR1 and CDR2: DFQATT, SNEGSKA (reference sequence). In nucleotides, the CDR3 is TGCAGTGCTAGGGGGTTGTTGAGGGAGACCCAGTACTTC. As protein: CSARGLLRETQYF.

A few counts support this clonotype. J is TRBJ2-1 and V is TRBV4-3, with 11 bases identical to TRBD2. Trimming cost V 5 bases and J 4 bases; bases outside gene matches: 7. CDR1 and CDR2 (germline): LGHNA, YSLEER. The CDR3 length is 16 residues. This chain's CDR3 is CASSSTTSGVYNEQFF. CDR3 in DNA: TGCGCCAGCAGCTCGACGACTAGCGGGGTTTACAATGAGCAGTTCTTC.

This clonotype was counted between two and nine times. This chain links TRBV4-3 with TRBJ1-6; the D is unclear. Deletions cut 1 base from V and 7 bases from J, with 14 bases between. The CDR3 consists of 16 residues. Germline CDR1 reads LGHNA; CDR2 reads YSLEER. CDR3 sequence reads: CASSQGSRVRNSPLHF. DNA for the CDR3: TGCGCCAGCAGCCAAGGGTCCCGGGTTCGCAATTCACCCCTCCACTTT.

This sequence joins TRBV7-2 and TRBJ2-7; no clear D gene. The CDR3 totals 15 residues. The germline V gene encodes CDR1 SGHTA and CDR2 FQGNSA. V was cut by 2 bases and J by 3 bases, with 14 bases left in between. The CDR3 coding sequence is TGTGCCAGCAGCTTATATCCGCAACCCATCTACGAGCAGTACTTC. It is translated as CASSLYPQPIYEQYF. Supplemented by reference TRBV7-2 and TRBJ2-7, the full variable domain reads GAGVSQSPSNKVTEKGKDVELRCDPISGHTALYWYRQSLGQGLEFLIYFQGNSAPDKSGLPSDRFSAERTGGSVSTLTIQRTQQEDSAVYLCASSLYPQPIYEQYFGPGTRLTVT.

In its sample, this clonotype was seen many times. J is TRBJ2-1 and V is TRBV6-5; D is ambiguous. The CDR3 covers 11 residues. Germline CDR1 and CDR2: MNHEY and SVGAGI. V was shortened by 5 bases and J by 6 bases, with 5 bases between the two germline ends. CDR3 amino acids: CASSRSNEQFF. DNA for the CDR3: TGTGCCAGCAGTCGAAGCAATGAGCAGTTCTTC.